The 12 T cell receptor beta chains presented below share a single source sample, sequenced in a study of cytomegalovirus exposure and HLA in healthy donors. The protocol was immunoSEQ multiplex PCR, while the TCRdb copy is restricted to in-frame clones and leaves out a portion. The table includes roughly 120,000 clones, about 87% detected once. The sample taken for sequencing was PBMCs. All receptors derive from a young man in good health and CMV-seronegative.

This sequence joins TRBV11-3 and TRBJ2-7, with D possibly matching TRBD1 (5 bases). Per the germline V gene, CDR1 is SGHNT and CDR2 is YENEEA. Trimming took 5 bases from V and 2 from J, leaving 22 bases between them. The CDR3 is 17 amino acids. The DNA of the CDR3 is TGTGCCAGCAGCCTTTACGGTGGTCAGGGAAATACCTACGAGCAGTACTTC. Protein: CASSLYGGQGNTYEQYF.

This rearrangement joins TRBV19 to TRBJ1-1; 7 bases fit TRBD1. The V gene end was trimmed by 7 bases and the J gene end by 2 bases; junction bases not matched to a gene: 7. This CDR3 is 14 amino acids long. CDR1 LNHDA and CDR2 SQIVND come from the germline V gene (reference sequence). The CDR3: CASIKQGRNTEAFF. The CDR3 DNA follows: TGTGCCAGTATCAAACAGGGGCGTAACACTGAAGCTTTCTTT. The full variable domain, its missing parts supplied by reference TRBV19 and TRBJ1-1, is DGGITQSPKYLFRKEGQNVTLSCEQNLNHDAMYWYRQDPGQGLRLIYYSQIVNDFQKGDIAEGYSVSREKKESFPLTVTSAQKNPTAFYLCASIKQGRNTEAFFGQGTRLTVV.

The J gene is TRBJ1-6, the V gene TRBV6-5; 7 positions agree with TRBD1. V shed 5 bases and J 10 bases; nucleotides not matched to a gene: 11. CDR1 is MNHEY and CDR2 is SVGAGI in the germline V gene. The CDR3 contains 15 residues. The CDR3: CASSPLTGLGSPLHF. In nucleotides, the CDR3 is TGTGCCAGCAGTCCCTTGACAGGGTTAGGGTCACCCCTCCACTTT.

The V and J genes are TRBV28 and TRBJ1-2; 11 nucleotides align to TRBD1. The CDR3 extends over 15 amino acids. The V gene end was trimmed by 5 bases and the J gene end by 7 bases; junction bases not matched to a gene: 9. Germline V gene lookup returns CDR1 MDHEN and CDR2 SYDVKM. For the CDR3, the DNA is TGTGCCAGCAGTCCGTGGACAGGGGGCGCTTCTGGCTACACCTTC. Encoded protein: CASSPWTGGASGYTF.

The genes are TRBV7-6 and TRBJ2-1; D is perhaps TRBD1 (6 bases). V dropped 4 bases and J dropped 5 bases, with 12 bases sitting between them. This CDR3 spans 14 amino acids. Germline V CDR1 and CDR2: SGHVS, FNYEAQ. CDR3 amino acids: CASSSGHQNNEQFF. DNA of the CDR3: TGTGCCAGCAGCTCGGGACACCAGAACAATGAGCAGTTCTTC. Variable domain in full (rest from reference TRBV7-6 and TRBJ2-1): GAGVSQSPRYKVTKRGQDVALRCDPISGHVSLYWYRQALGQGPEFLTYFNYEAQQDKSGLPNDRFSAERPEGSISTLTIQRTEQRDSAMYRCASSSGHQNNEQFFGPGTRLTVL.

The chain joins TRBV2 to TRBJ1-1; no reliable D call. CDR3 length: 15 amino acids. Trimming removed 2 bases from V and 3 bases from J, with 13 bases in between. From germline, CDR1 is SNHLY and CDR2 FYNNEI. Here the CDR3 reads CASSEFAAEYTEAFF. The CDR3 DNA is TGTGCCAGCAGTGAATTTGCGGCTGAATACACTGAAGCTTTCTTT.

J is TRBJ2-7 and V is TRBV6-5, with 13 bases fitting TRBD2. The germline CDR1 and CDR2 sequences are MNHEY and SVGAGI. The CDR3 covers 14 residues. The J segment lost 7 bases and the V segment lost 7 bases, leaving 7 bases of the junction unmatched. The CDR3: CASKLAGGIWEQYF. DNA for the CDR3: TGTGCCAGCAAACTAGCGGGGGGGATTTGGGAGCAGTACTTC.

The chain links TRBV9 to TRBJ2-1; D is unclear. The CDR3 spans 13 residues. Germline V lookup: CDR1 SGDLS, CDR2 YYNGEE. The V end lost 3 bases, the J end lost 0 bases, and 4 bases lay between the germline ends. In DNA form, the CDR3 reads TGTGCCAGCAGCGCGTACTCCTACAATGAGCAGTTCTTC. Translated, it gives CASSAYSYNEQFF.

J is TRBJ1-5 and V is TRBV11-2; 8 bases map to TRBD1. The CDR3 has 15 amino acids. From germline, CDR1 is SGHAT and CDR2 FQNNGV. The ends lost 6 bases at V and 6 bases at J; junction bases unmatched: 10. CDR3 in amino acids: CASSTQGEVGQPQHF. DNA of the CDR3: TGTGCCAGCAGTACACAGGGGGAGGTCGGTCAGCCCCAGCATTTT.

V usage is TRBV18 and J usage is TRBJ1-6, with 10 positions matching TRBD1. Trimming cost V 4 bases and J 10 bases; bases outside gene matches: 10. The CDR3 is 16 residues long. CDR1 is KGHSH, CDR2 LQKENI, per germline. The CDR3 DNA sequence: TGTGCCAGCTCACTAGAACGGGACAGGGGAAGGTCACCCCTCCACTTT. Translating gives CASSLERDRGRSPLHF.

This chain links TRBV6-6 with TRBJ2-7; 8 bases are a match to TRBD1. The germline gives CDR1 MNHNY, CDR2 SVGAGI (reference sequence). This CDR3 is 15 amino acids long. Trimming at V came to 7 bases and at J to 3 bases, leaving 11 bases not matched to a gene. The CDR3 loop is CASTTSPDRVYEQYF. CDR3 bases: TGTGCCAGCACCACATCCCCGGACAGGGTCTACGAGCAGTACTTC.

This chain uses TRBV6-5 with TRBJ2-7; TRBD1 aligns across 8 bases. The CDR3 is 13 residues long. Unmatched junction bases numbered 4, after V lost 2 bases and J lost 7 bases. Germline V gene sequence: CDR1 MNHEY, CDR2 SVGAGI. This chain's CDR3 is CASSYRTGNEQYF. CDR3 DNA sequence: TGTGCCAGCAGTTACAGGACAGGGAATGAGCAGTACTTC.